This T cell receptor beta chain emerged from a study of CD8 T cells in ankylosing spondylitis. The study's findings and limits: Significant enrichment of disease-linked clones was reportedly seen in matched ankylosing spondylitis synovial fluid. Blood from ankylosing spondylitis patients appeared to carry a characteristic roughly eight-variant TCR beta motif. Some of these motif variants have turned up before, in reports on reactive arthritis synovial fluid and blood.

This clonotype was recorded many times. Its target is not known. Each CDR3 protein gets one entry after TCRdb re-called the 5' RACE reads with MiXCR. The table has about 220,000 distinct CDR3 sequences, over 9.5% seen once. This clonotype was sampled from a male donor with ankylosing spondylitis or in good health (not recorded which). Material: blood, either unsorted or a sorted T cell fraction (not recorded which).

CDR3 DNA: TGCGCCAGCAGCTTCACCGGGACTAGCTCCCCCCAAGAGACCCAGTACTTC. Translated, it gives CASSFTGTSSPQETQYF. The rearrangement links TRBV5-1 to TRBJ2-5, with 9 bases aligning to TRBD2. Germline CDR1 is SGHRS and CDR2 is YFSETQ. J lost 1 base, V lost 2 bases, and 9 bases had no gene match. The CDR3 length is 17 residues.